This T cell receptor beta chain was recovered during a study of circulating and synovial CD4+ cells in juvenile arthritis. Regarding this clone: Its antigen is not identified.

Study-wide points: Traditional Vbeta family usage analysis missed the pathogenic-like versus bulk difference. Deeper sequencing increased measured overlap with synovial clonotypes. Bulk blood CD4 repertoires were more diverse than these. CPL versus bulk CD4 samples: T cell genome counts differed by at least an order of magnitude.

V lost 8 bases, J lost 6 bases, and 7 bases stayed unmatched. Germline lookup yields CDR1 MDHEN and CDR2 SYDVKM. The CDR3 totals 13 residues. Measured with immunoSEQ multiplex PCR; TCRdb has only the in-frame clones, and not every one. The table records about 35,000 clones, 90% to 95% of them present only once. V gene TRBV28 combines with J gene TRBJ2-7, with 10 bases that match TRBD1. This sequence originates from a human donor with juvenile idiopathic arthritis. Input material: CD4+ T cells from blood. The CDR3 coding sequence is TGTGCCAGCCTGACCGGGACAGGGGCCGAGCAGTACTTC. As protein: CASLTGTGAEQYF.